In its sample, the clone carrying this TCR beta chain is medium-sized (0.01 to 0.1%). Germline is not matched at one junction end, which may reflect a read error. The record originates from a study of metastatic and nonmetastatic thyroid tumors. TCRdb ran MiXCR on the PCR reads. Altogether about 5,000 clones are present, 33% being singletons, with the ten largest covering 20% to 30%. Every patient underwent thyroid surgery untreated. The CDR3 runs to 13 residues. Germline V gives CDR1 SGHDT, CDR2 YYEEEE. The sequence was obtained from a female donor with papillary thyroid cancer or a benign thyroid nodule (not recorded which). Some clones in this sample may be carry-over from other donors' samples. The rearrangement joins TRBV5-6 to TRBJ1-1; TRBD1 aligns across 7 bases. The material sequenced was adjacent normal tissue. This CDR3 is CASTLTGTNDAFF. The CDR3 nucleotides read TGTGCCAGCACCTTGACAGGGACGAATGATGCTTTCTTT.